This TCR beta chain originates from a study of T cell responses to AZD1222 COVID-19 vaccine. General observations from the study: Scientists sampled the repertoires only once the peak T cell response had passed.

Notes on this clone: Its specificity is unknown.

The assay was immunoSEQ multiplex PCR, and TCRdb's table has in-frame clones only and misses some. The profile shows 150,000 to 200,000 clones, approximately 90% of them singletons. Deletions cut 5 bases from V and 12 bases from J, with 19 bases between. Germline values: CDR1 SEHNR, CDR2 FQNEAQ (reference sequence). The length of the CDR3 is 13 residues. This receptor was taken from an adult in good health. The J gene is TRBJ1-1, the V gene TRBV7-9, with D uncertain. Sequenced material: peripheral blood, taken on day 0 of AZD1222 vaccination. The CDR3 nucleotides read TGTGCCAGCAGCCACGAAGCAATGGCAACACCTTTCTTT. Residues: CASSHEAMATPFF. Combining the CDR3 with reference TRBV7-9 and TRBJ1-1 gives the whole variable domain DTGVSQNPRHKITKRGQNVTFRCDPISEHNRLYWYRQTLGQGPEFLTYFQNEAQLEKSRLLSDRFSAERPKGSFSTLEIQRTEQGDSAMYLCASSHEAMATPFFGQGTRLTVV.